The 14 T cell receptor beta chains below all came from one sample that was sequenced in a study of Graves' ophthalmopathy and Graves' hyperthyroidism. RNA served as the template for amplifying TCR beta CDR3 regions. Amplification began with first-round RT-PCR using HTBI primers, then second-round multiplex PCR was performed. TCRdb analysed the multiplex PCR reads with MiXCR anew, one entry per CDR3 protein. Of around 1.1 million distinct CDR3 sequences in the sample, approximately 35% were seen once. The specimen sequenced was peripheral blood or thyroid tissue (not recorded which). Receptor source: an adult man with Graves' hyperthyroidism.

This clonotype has at least ten counts. The chain uses TRBV12-3 or TRBV12-4 and TRBJ1-5; TRBD1 might be the D (6 bases). The CDR3 length is 15 residues. The V gene lost 5 bases and the J gene lost 2 bases, with 13 bases spanning the gap. CDR3 loop: CASSQGPVGNQPQHF. Written as DNA, the CDR3 is TGTGCCAGCAGTCAGGGGCCGGTCGGCAATCAGCCCCAGCATTTT.

The chain is built from TRBV30 and TRBJ2-2, with no clear D. From germline, CDR1 is GTSNPN and CDR2 SVGIG (reference sequence). The CDR3 has 11 residues. V was clipped by 4 bases and J by 8 bases, with 8 bases between them. CDR3 in DNA: TGTGCCTGGACGACCATTGGGGAGCTGTTTTTT. Translated, it gives CAWTTIGELFF.

This clonotype was observed at least ten times. The genes are TRBV5-5 and TRBJ1-2, with D hard to call. This CDR3 has 13 residues. V was shortened by 4 bases and J by 0 bases, with 7 bases between the two germline ends. The germline V gene encodes CDR1 SGHKS and CDR2 YYEKEE (reference sequence). The CDR3 is CASSHQTNYGYTF. CDR3 sequence (DNA): TGTGCCAGCAGCCACCAGACTAACTATGGCTACACCTTC.

This clonotype was observed many times. The genes are TRBV10-3 and TRBJ1-3; a weak D match, TRBD1 (6 bases). There are 14 residues in the CDR3. V lost 3 bases and J 1 base, leaving 7 bases between the germline ends. Germline values: CDR1 ENHRY, CDR2 SYGVKD. The CDR3 protein is CAISDRGSGNTIYF. The CDR3, as DNA: TGTGCCATCAGTGACAGGGGTTCTGGAAACACCATATATTTT.

This clonotype has ten or more counts. The DNA of the CDR3 is TGTGCCAGCAGCGTAGAGGTCGCTACGGCTGAAGCTTTCTTT. Translating gives CASSVEVATAEAFF. The chain joins TRBV9 to TRBJ1-1; D ambiguous. From germline, CDR1 is SGDLS and CDR2 YYNGEE. V was cut by 0 bases and J by 6 bases, with 12 bases left in between. The CDR3 is made up of 14 amino acids.

Concerning this clonotype itself: At one boundary the junction diverges from the germline segment, which might be a read error. The rearrangement uses TRBV10-3 and TRBJ1-1; 8 bases line up with TRBD1. The CDR3 consists of 15 residues. CDR1 is ENHRY and CDR2 is SYGVKD in the germline V gene. The CDR3 sequence is CASSAPGTGYTEAFF. CDR3 nucleotides: TGTGCCAGCAGTGCCCCCGGGACAGGCTACACTGAAGCTTTCTTT.

This clonotype was counted ten times or more. This chain joins TRBV9 and TRBJ1-3, with D hard to call. CDR3 length: 15 residues. Trimming cost V 1 base and J 0 bases, with 8 bases left between them. Germline CDR1 is SGDLS and CDR2 is YYNGEE. CDR3 DNA sequence: TGTGCCAGCAGCGTAATGGACGGCTCTGGAAACACCATATATTTT. Residues: CASSVMDGSGNTIYF. The whole variable domain, remainder taken from reference TRBV9 and TRBJ1-3, is DSGVTQTPKHLITATGQRVTLRCSPRSGDLSVYWYQQSLDQGLQFLIQYYNGEERAKGNILERFSAQQFPDLHSELNLSSLELGDSALYFCASSVMDGSGNTIYFGEGSWLTVV.

This rearrangement joins TRBV28 to TRBJ1-1; no clear D. V lost 2 bases, J lost 5 bases, and 9 bases lay in between. The CDR3 extends over 13 amino acids. CDR1 is MDHEN, CDR2 SYDVKM, per germline. The CDR3 DNA reads TGTGCCAGCAGTTTAGTCACGGGGACTGAAGCTTTCTTT. Translating it yields CASSLVTGTEAFF.

In its sample, this clonotype was seen many times. V usage is TRBV5-1 and J usage is TRBJ2-2; weak D call: TRBD1 (6 bases). Trimming cost V 4 bases and J 1 base, with 11 bases left between them. Germline V gene sequence: CDR1 SGHRS, CDR2 YFSETQ. The CDR3 extends over 15 amino acids. The CDR3 reads CASSTGTKNTGELFF. The CDR3 nucleotides are TGCGCCAGCAGCACTGGGACAAAGAACACCGGGGAGCTGTTTTTT. The variable domain in full, completed from reference TRBV5-1 and TRBJ2-2, reads KAGVTQTPRYLIKTRGQQVTLSCSPISGHRSVSWYQQTPGQGLQFLFEYFSETQRNKGNFPGRFSGRQFSNSRSEMNVSTLELGDSALYLCASSTGTKNTGELFFGEGSRLTVL.

The CDR3 protein is CANLNRDRGDQPQHF. The CDR3 nucleotides read TGTGCCAATCTGAACCGGGACAGGGGAGATCAGCCCCAGCATTTT. This rearrangement joins TRBV11-1 to TRBJ1-5; 10 nucleotides agree with TRBD1. CDR1 and CDR2 from the germline V gene are SGHAT and FQDESV (reference sequence). After removal of 10 bases from V and 5 bases from J, the junction contained 11 bases not matched to a gene. CDR3 size: 15 residues. Variable domain in full (rest from reference TRBV11-1 and TRBJ1-5): EAEVAQSPRYKITEKSQAVAFWCDPISGHATLYWYRQILGQGPELLVQFQDESVVDDSQLPKDRFSAERLKGVDSTLKIQPAELGDSAMYLCANLNRDRGDQPQHFGDGTRLSIL.

The rearrangement links TRBV29-1 to TRBJ1-2, with TRBD1 matching over 7 bases. V dropped 6 bases and J dropped 0; count of bases not matched to a gene: 10. CDR1 and CDR2 (germline): SQVTM, ANQGSEA. This CDR3 is built from 15 residues. CDR3 in amino acids: CSVRTGTDPNYGYTF. The CDR3 DNA sequence: TGCAGCGTACGGACCGGGACAGACCCTAACTATGGCTACACCTTC.

Regarding this clonotype: Compared with germline, one end of the junction differs, possibly owing to a read error. CDR3 coding DNA: TGTGCCAGCAGTTTATCCTTTGGTGCAACTAATGAAAAACTGTTTTTT. Translation gives CASSLSFGATNEKLFF. The J gene is TRBJ1-4, the V gene TRBV10-3; D not resolved. CDR3 length: 16 amino acids. Looked up from germline, CDR1 is ENHRY and CDR2 is SYGVKD.

This clonotype was seen many times. This sequence joins TRBV7-2 and TRBJ1-1; tentatively, D is TRBD1 (6 bases). V lost 1 base and J lost 5, with 20 bases in between. The germline V gene has CDR1 SGHTA and CDR2 FQGNSA. The CDR3 runs 17 residues. The CDR3 region has the DNA TGTGCCAGCAGCTTAGTAATTCCGGGGGCGGTGTATACTGAAGCTTTCTTT. It yields the protein CASSLVIPGAVYTEAFF.

A few counts support this clonotype. The chain couples TRBV19 to TRBJ2-6, with D perhaps TRBD2 (5 bases). Germline V gene data show CDR1 as LNHDA and CDR2 as SQIVND (reference sequence). V was shortened by 4 bases and J by 0 bases, with 10 bases between the two germline ends. The CDR3 runs to 16 residues. CDR3 nucleotide sequence: TGTGCCAGTAGTACCGTGAGCGGCTCTGGGGCCAACGTCCTGACTTTC. It is translated as CASSTVSGSGANVLTF.